The 21 T cell receptor beta chains below come from one sample, sequenced in a study of T and B cells in COVID-19 patients. BIOMED2 TRB-A/B primer pools were used in multiplex TRB PCR. TCRdb re-analysed the multiplex PCR reads in MiXCR, keeping a single row per CDR3 protein. The top ten hold about 12% of the sample, which has about 5,000 distinct CDR3 sequences, 20% to 25% seen once. TRB was amplified from about 260-540 ng of blood genomic DNA. The sample was blood. Receptors originate from a human donor with active COVID-19.

This clonotype is judged medium-sized (0.01 to 0.1%). CDR3 residues: CASSPTGQGGTEAFF. Here the CDR3 DNA reads TGTGCCAGTAGCCCTACTGGACAGGGTGGGACTGAAGCTTTCTTT. The chain uses TRBV19 and TRBJ1-1; the match to TRBD1 covers 8 bases. J was trimmed by 5 bases and V by 6 bases; bases with no gene match: 11. CDR3 length: 15 residues. Germline values: CDR1 LNHDA, CDR2 SQIVND (reference sequence).

The chain employs TRBV25-1 and TRBJ1-2; perhaps TRBD1 as D (5 bases). Germline V gene data show CDR1 as MGHDK and CDR2 as SYGVNS. The CDR3 runs to 14 residues. The ends were cut back, 7 bases at V and 4 bases at J, with 16 bases in the middle. For the CDR3, the DNA is TGTGCCAGCACTCGAGCAGGGTTCGGCTATGGCTACACCTTC. It specifies CASTRAGFGYGYTF.

There are many counts of this clonotype. The chain links TRBV24-1 to TRBJ2-1; D not certain. The germline V and J ends were trimmed by 3 bases and 7 bases, with 15 bases remaining between them. The CDR3 covers 15 residues. CDR1 KGHDR and CDR2 SFDVKD come from the germline V gene. CDR3 in DNA: TGTGCCACCAGTGATATCCCCGGGCTAGGGAATGAGCAGTTCTTC. Translated, it gives CATSDIPGLGNEQFF.

This clonotype occurred many times. J is TRBJ2-7 and V is TRBV7-9; no clear D gene. V lost 6 bases and J lost 7, with 10 bases in between. The CDR3 covers 11 residues. In germline, CDR1 is SEHNR, CDR2 FQNEAQ (reference sequence). CDR3 in DNA: TGTGCCAGCAGTTCCGTAGGAGAGCAGTACTTC. Its translation is CASSSVGEQYF. The full variable domain, its missing parts supplied by reference TRBV7-9 and TRBJ2-7, is DTGVSQNPRHKITKRGQNVTFRCDPISEHNRLYWYRQTLGQGPEFLTYFQNEAQLEKSRLLSDRFSAERPKGSFSTLEIQRTEQGDSAMYLCASSSVGEQYFGPGTRLTVT.

This clonotype is classed as medium-sized. The chain links TRBV24-1 to TRBJ2-1; D might be TRBD1 (5 bases). The CDR3 extends over 13 amino acids. Germline-derived CDR1 and CDR2 are KGHDR and SFDVKD. V lost 9 bases and J 1 base, leaving 9 bases between the germline ends. In DNA, the CDR3 is TGTGCCACCGGAGACAGATCCTACAATGAGCAGTTCTTC. It is translated as CATGDRSYNEQFF.

With respect to this clonotype: Mismatch with germline at one junction end may stem from a read error. V is TRBV6-5 and J is TRBJ1-5, with TRBD1 matching over 7 bases. CDR3 length: 13 residues. Germline V gene data show CDR1 as MNHEY and CDR2 as SVGAGI. As DNA, the CDR3 is TGCGCCAGCGGCGGGACAGTTGATCAGCCCCAGCATTTT. As protein: CASGGTVDQPQHF.

J is TRBJ1-5 and V is TRBV6-1; D gene ambiguous. The CDR3 sequence is 14 residues long. CDR1 and CDR2 from the germline V gene are MNHNS and SASEGT. Between the trimmed V and J ends, which lost 2 bases and 5 bases, there was a span of 10 bases. The CDR3 spells CASSEWGSDQPQHF. DNA of the CDR3: TGTGCCAGCAGTGAATGGGGTTCGGATCAGCCCCAGCATTTT.

The J gene is TRBJ1-1, the V gene TRBV28, with TRBD1 matching over 8 bases. This CDR3 contains 14 residues. Germline V gives CDR1 MDHEN, CDR2 SYDVKM. The V and J ends lost 6 bases and 4 bases, in that order; junction bases with no gene match: 7. The CDR3 DNA follows: TGTGCCAGCAGCTCGACAGGGGAGGTCACTGAAGCTTTCTTT. The encoded protein is CASSSTGEVTEAFF.

This clonotype is medium-sized (0.01 to 0.1%) in the sample. This chain joins TRBV6-1 and TRBJ2-2; D remains unclear. V shed 6 bases and J shed 2 bases, with 13 bases lying between them. In germline, CDR1 is MNHNS, CDR2 SASEGT. There are 15 residues in the CDR3. CDR3 region: CASRPMTPNTGELFF. The CDR3 coding sequence is TGTGCCAGCAGGCCCATGACACCAAACACCGGGGAGCTGTTTTTT.

By share, this clonotype ranks as medium-sized. The chain employs TRBV19 and TRBJ2-7, with TRBD1 as a possible D gene (6 bases). Germline V gene sequence: CDR1 LNHDA, CDR2 SQIVND (reference sequence). V lost 3 bases, J lost 4 bases, and 10 bases lay in between. The CDR3 length is 13 residues. CDR3 DNA: TGTGCCAGTAGTATGGGACAACTATACGAGCAGTACTTC. Translated, it gives CASSMGQLYEQYF. Combining the CDR3 with reference TRBV19 and TRBJ2-7 gives the whole variable domain DGGITQSPKYLFRKEGQNVTLSCEQNLNHDAMYWYRQDPGQGLRLIYYSQIVNDFQKGDIAEGYSVSREKKESFPLTVTSAQKNPTAFYLCASSMGQLYEQYFGPGTRLTVT.

The sample holds a few counts of this clonotype. The CDR3: CASSLESARGGYNEQFF. CDR3 DNA sequence: TGTGCCAGCAGCTTAGAAAGTGCGAGAGGAGGGTACAATGAGCAGTTCTTC. V usage is TRBV7-2 and J usage is TRBJ2-1; the D gene is possibly TRBD2 (6 bases). The CDR3 consists of 17 residues. Per germline, CDR1 SGHTA and CDR2 FQGNSA. V lost 1 base to trimming and J lost 4 bases, with 17 bases between them.

The table lists this clonotype with many counts. CDR3 loop: CASSQWSRTVFAEEQETQYF. The CDR3, as DNA: TGTGCCAGCAGCCAATGGTCCAGGACAGTATTTGCCGAAGAACAAGAGACCCAGTACTTC. This chain connects TRBV14 to TRBJ2-5; TRBD1 might be the D (6 bases). CDR1 is SGHDN, CDR2 FVKESK, per germline. Trimming took off 2 bases at V and 2 bases at J, with 27 bases between the two ends. This CDR3 comprises 20 residues.

This clonotype is medium-sized. The chain couples TRBV6-2 or TRBV6-3 to TRBJ2-2; D may be TRBD1 (5 bases). In germline, CDR1 is MNHEY, CDR2 SVGEGT. The length of the CDR3 is 14 residues. V was clipped by 1 base and J by 13 bases, with 16 bases between them. The CDR3 DNA reads TGTGCCAGCAGTTACTTGGTGGGCAGGGTCGCGCTGTTTTTT. It encodes CASSYLVGRVALFF.

V is TRBV7-6 and J is TRBJ1-3; D perhaps matches TRBD1 (5 bases). V was clipped by 1 base and J by 2 bases, with 6 bases between them. The CDR3 contains 14 residues. The germline gives CDR1 SGHVS, CDR2 FNYEAQ. The CDR3 region has the DNA TGTGCCAGCAGCTTAGGGGGCCCTGGAAACACCATATATTTT. Protein sequence: CASSLGGPGNTIYF.

This clonotype is medium-sized (0.01 to 0.1%) by share. The chain has TRBV27 and TRBJ2-7, with 12 bases aligning to TRBD2. CDR3 size: 17 residues. The V segment lost 5 bases and the J segment 2 bases; nucleotides outside the gene matches: 10. From germline, CDR1 is MNHEY and CDR2 SMNVEV (reference sequence). CDR3 in DNA: TGTGCCAGCAGTCCCCTCTCGACTAGCGGGAGACCCTACGAGCAGTACTTC. Its translation: CASSPLSTSGRPYEQYF.

In this sample, this clonotype turned up a few times. CDR3 DNA sequence: TGTGCCAGCAGCCTAAAGGGGAAAGCTTTCTTT. Translation gives CASSLKGKAFF. V gene TRBV6-2 or TRBV6-3 combines with J gene TRBJ1-1, with a weak D call TRBD1 (5 bases). V lost 6 bases to trimming and J lost 9 bases, with 11 bases between them. This CDR3 has 11 residues. CDR1 is MNHEY, CDR2 SVGEGT, per germline.

J is TRBJ2-5 and V is TRBV5-1; TRBD2 matches 14 bases. The CDR3 contains 18 residues. Trimming cost V 0 bases and J 1 base; bases outside gene matches: 5. Germline CDR1 is SGHRS and CDR2 is YFSETQ. The CDR3 spells CASSLGGTSGRPQETQYF. In DNA form, the CDR3 reads TGCGCCAGCAGCTTGGGAGGGACTAGCGGGAGACCCCAAGAGACCCAGTACTTC.

V and J are TRBV10-3 and TRBJ1-5, with D perhaps matching TRBD1 (6 bases). Trimming removed 2 bases from V and 6 bases from J, with 11 bases in between. The germline gives CDR1 ENHRY, CDR2 SYGVKD. The CDR3 length is 14 residues. The CDR3 sequence is CAISETGQGQPQHF. The DNA for the CDR3 is TGTGCCATCAGTGAGACAGGGCAGGGTCAGCCCCAGCATTTT.

To note about this clonotype: A read error may explain this, as a much larger clone is one base away. This chain connects TRBV30 to TRBJ1-4; TRBD1 might be the D (5 bases). Germline CDR1 and CDR2: GTSNPN and SVGIG (reference sequence). The CDR3 consists of 14 residues. V was cut by 3 bases and J by 6 bases, with 14 bases left in between. As DNA, the CDR3 is TGTGCCTGGAGCCGGGGCGGGGGGTATGAAAAACTGTTTTTT. Its translation: CAWSRGGGYEKLFF.

The chain recombines TRBV5-1 with TRBJ2-5; D not certain. The V gene lost 8 bases and the J gene lost 2 bases, with 7 bases spanning the gap. Germline CDR1 reads SGHRS; CDR2 reads YFSETQ. The CDR3 has 11 residues. In DNA form, the CDR3 reads TGCGCCAGTCGAGAACAAGAGACCCAGTACTTC. This codes for CASREQETQYF.

Within the sample, this clonotype is medium-sized (0.01 to 0.1%). This sequence joins TRBV27 and TRBJ2-3, with D possibly being TRBD1 (6 bases). The CDR3 is 16 amino acids. Germline V CDR1 and CDR2: MNHEY, SMNVEV (reference sequence). Trimming left V 2 bases short and J 0 bases short, with 12 bases between. The DNA of the CDR3 is TGTGCCAGCAGTTTAGAGGGGGTACCTAGCACAGATACGCAGTATTTT. Its protein product is CASSLEGVPSTDTQYF.